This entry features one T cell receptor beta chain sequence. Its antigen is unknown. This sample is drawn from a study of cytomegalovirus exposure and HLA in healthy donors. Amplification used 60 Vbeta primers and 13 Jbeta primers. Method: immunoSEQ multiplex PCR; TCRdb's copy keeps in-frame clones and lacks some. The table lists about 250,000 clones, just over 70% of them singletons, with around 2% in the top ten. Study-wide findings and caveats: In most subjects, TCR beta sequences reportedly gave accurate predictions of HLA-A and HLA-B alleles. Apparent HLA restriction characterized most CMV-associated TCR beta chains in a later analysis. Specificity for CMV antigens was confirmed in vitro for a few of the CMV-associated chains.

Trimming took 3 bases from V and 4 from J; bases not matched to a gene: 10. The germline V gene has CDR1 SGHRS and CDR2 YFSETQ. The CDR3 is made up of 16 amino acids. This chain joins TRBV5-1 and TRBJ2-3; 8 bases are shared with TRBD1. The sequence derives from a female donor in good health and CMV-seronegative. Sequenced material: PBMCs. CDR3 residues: CASSSGRQGRPDTQYF. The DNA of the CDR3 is TGCGCCAGCAGCTCCGGACGACAGGGGAGGCCAGATACGCAGTATTTT.